Following are 29 T cell receptor beta chains from one sample sequenced in a study of shared clonotypes between healthy human individuals (dated by TCRdb to the early 2020s). To prepare the library, the immunoSEQ multiplex PCR assay was applied. The immuneACCESS repertoire file appears here via TCRdb, limited to in-frame rearrangements. These files lack a portion of the clones; in checked studies, under half of the deficit traces to unresolved V genes, and the cause of the others is not known. For this sample the table gives roughly 2.4 million clones, of which more than 90% were detected only once. Of the sample, 0.13% falls within the top ten clones. The sequencing input was naive CD4+ T cells sorted from blood. The cell subset or site label for this specimen denotes: CD45RA+ positively selected. Receptors originate from a man between 18 and 29 years old in good health.

The J gene is TRBJ1-1, the V gene TRBV11-2; 9 bases are a match to TRBD1. The CDR3 is 13 residues long. J gave up 5 bases and V 5 bases, and 3 bases lay outside the gene matches. Germline loops: CDR1 SGHAT, CDR2 FQNNGV. CDR3 DNA: TGTGCCAGCAGCATGACAGGGGGAACTGAAGCTTTCTTT. Protein sequence: CASSMTGGTEAFF.

The chain couples TRBV25-1 to TRBJ2-3; 8 positions match TRBD2. The CDR3 has 16 amino acids. Germline V gene data show CDR1 as MGHDK and CDR2 as SYGVNS. V was clipped by 7 bases and J by 6 bases; unmatched bases: 15. CDR3 sequence: CASMEMTGGAGDTQYF. In nucleotides, the CDR3 is TGTGCCAGCATGGAAATGACGGGAGGGGCGGGGGATACGCAGTATTTT.

The V and J genes are TRBV27 and TRBJ2-5; D perhaps matches TRBD2 (6 bases). Between the trimmed V and J ends, which lost 5 bases and 2 bases, there was a span of 12 bases. The CDR3 runs to 14 residues. Germline V gene data show CDR1 as MNHEY and CDR2 as SMNVEV (reference sequence). The CDR3, as DNA: TGTGCCAGCAGTATCCGACTAGGGCAAGAGACCCAGTACTTC. Its translation is CASSIRLGQETQYF.

The gene calls are TRBV4-1 and TRBJ2-7, with TRBD1 as a possible D gene (5 bases). This CDR3 is 16 amino acids long. Deletions cut 0 bases from V and 0 bases from J, with 12 bases between. Germline values: CDR1 MGHRA, CDR2 YSYEKL. CDR3: CASSQDPQGSSYEQYF. As DNA, the CDR3 is TGCGCCAGCAGCCAAGATCCTCAGGGTAGCTCCTACGAGCAGTACTTC.

The chain employs TRBV7-6 and TRBJ2-3; no reliable D call. CDR1 and CDR2 from the germline V gene are SGHVS and FNYEAQ. V was clipped by 3 bases and J by 1 base, with 2 bases between them. The CDR3 loop spans 12 amino acids. DNA of the CDR3: TGTGCCAGCAGCTTCGGCACAGATACGCAGTATTTT. This encodes CASSFGTDTQYF.

The chain couples TRBV11-2 to TRBJ2-1; 14 nucleotides agree with TRBD2. Trimming at V came to 4 bases and at J to 10 bases, leaving 6 bases not matched to a gene. Per germline, CDR1 SGHAT and CDR2 FQNNGV. This CDR3 is 15 amino acids long. The CDR3 sequence is CASSSTSGRALEQFF. In DNA, the CDR3 is TGTGCCAGCAGCTCGACTAGCGGGAGGGCCCTCGAGCAGTTCTTC.

This chain uses TRBV9 with TRBJ2-5; 9 nucleotides line up with TRBD1. With 3 bases clipped from V and 5 bases from J, the junction kept 8 bases outside the gene matches. The CDR3 runs 15 residues. Germline CDR1 SGDLS, CDR2 YYNGEE. The CDR3 here is CASSEAGTGWETQYF. CDR3 bases: TGTGCCAGCAGCGAGGCGGGGACAGGGTGGGAGACCCAGTACTTC.

The chain links TRBV30 to TRBJ2-3, with D possibly being TRBD2 (6 bases). Between the trimmed V and J ends, which lost 2 bases and 5 bases, there was a span of 11 bases. CDR3 length equals 13 residues. Germline V gene lookup returns CDR1 GTSNPN and CDR2 SVGIG (reference sequence). The DNA for the CDR3 is TGTGCCTGGAGTACGGGAGATAAAGATACGCAGTATTTT. It yields the protein CAWSTGDKDTQYF.

The rearrangement joins TRBV7-9 to TRBJ2-2; D call uncertain. V was clipped by 7 bases and J by 6 bases, with 15 bases between them. The CDR3 contains 14 residues. Per germline, CDR1 SEHNR and CDR2 FQNEAQ (reference sequence). CDR3: CASKMGSRAGELFF. DNA for the CDR3: TGTGCCAGCAAGATGGGATCAAGGGCCGGGGAGCTGTTTTTT.

The rearrangement links TRBV9 to TRBJ2-5, with D perhaps matching TRBD1 (7 bases). The germline V and J ends were trimmed by 0 bases and 2 bases, with 14 bases remaining between them. The CDR3 consists of 16 residues. The germline gives CDR1 SGDLS, CDR2 YYNGEE. The CDR3 DNA reads TGTGCCAGCAGCGTAGGGAGGGGGCCTCTTCAAGAGACCCAGTACTTC. Translated: CASSVGRGPLQETQYF.

The J gene is TRBJ1-1, the V gene TRBV10-3; D not resolved. V was trimmed by 2 bases and J by 8 bases, leaving 12 bases between them. The CDR3 extends over 13 amino acids. Germline values: CDR1 ENHRY, CDR2 SYGVKD. CDR3 DNA sequence: TGTGCCATCAGTGAGAGGTCGGCGGAAGAAGCTTTCTTT. It encodes CAISERSAEEAFF.

J is TRBJ2-2 and V is TRBV5-5, with unresolved D. Germline V gives CDR1 SGHKS, CDR2 YYEKEE (reference sequence). Trimming cost V 1 base and J 1 base, with 11 bases left between them. The CDR3 runs 16 residues. The chain's CDR3 is CASSLYETMNTGELFF. CDR3 sequence (DNA): TGTGCCAGCAGCTTGTACGAGACAATGAACACCGGGGAGCTGTTTTTT. Full variable domain (outside the CDR3, taken from reference TRBV5-5 and TRBJ2-2): DAGVTQSPTHLIKTRGQQVTLRCSPISGHKSVSWYQQVLGQGPQFIFQYYEKEERGRGNFPDRFSARQFPNYSSELNVNALLLGDSALYLCASSLYETMNTGELFFGEGSRLTVL.

The rearrangement joins TRBV5-1 to TRBJ2-5, with 7 positions matching TRBD2. The CDR3 has 16 amino acids. Germline loops: CDR1 SGHRS, CDR2 YFSETQ. V was pared by 0 bases and J by 5 bases, with 10 bases of the junction left unmatched. The CDR3 nucleotides are TGCGCCAGCAGCTTGGGTGGCGGGAGATCTGGGGAGACCCAGTACTTC. It translates to CASSLGGGRSGETQYF. The variable domain in full, with the rest retrieved from reference TRBV5-1 and TRBJ2-5, is KAGVTQTPRYLIKTRGQQVTLSCSPISGHRSVSWYQQTPGQGLQFLFEYFSETQRNKGNFPGRFSGRQFSNSRSEMNVSTLELGDSALYLCASSLGGGRSGETQYFGPGTRLLVL.

This clone was picked up one time. V usage is TRBV9 and J usage is TRBJ1-4, with D uncertain. Germline V gives CDR1 SGDLS, CDR2 YYNGEE. The CDR3 is 14 residues long. V lost 4 bases and J lost 6, with 13 bases in between. CDR3 amino acids: CASSPQVGDEKLFF. CDR3 DNA sequence: TGTGCCAGCAGCCCCCAGGTTGGGGATGAAAAACTGTTTTTT. Full variable domain (remainder filled in from reference TRBV9 and TRBJ1-4): DSGVTQTPKHLITATGQRVTLRCSPRSGDLSVYWYQQSLDQGLQFLIQYYNGEERAKGNILERFSAQQFPDLHSELNLSSLELGDSALYFCASSPQVGDEKLFFGSGTQLSVL.

The chain couples TRBV6-5 to TRBJ1-1, with D perhaps TRBD1 (6 bases). The CDR3 is 13 residues long. Germline V lookup: CDR1 MNHEY, CDR2 SVGAGI. The V gene lost 6 bases and the J gene lost 7 bases, with 15 bases spanning the gap. The CDR3 loop reads CASSRGGSFEAFF. The CDR3 DNA is TGTGCCAGCAGCCGGGGGGGCTCCTTTGAAGCTTTCTTT.

This clone was recorded only once. The V gene is TRBV6-4, the J gene TRBJ1-2; D gene uncertain. Between the trimmed V and J ends, which lost 2 bases and 7 bases, there was a span of 5 bases. The germline gives CDR1 MRHNA, CDR2 SNTAGT. The CDR3 totals 11 residues. Here the CDR3 DNA reads TGTGCCAGCAGTGACGCTTTTGGCTACACCTTC. It is translated as CASSDAFGYTF.

The rearrangement uses TRBV5-5 and TRBJ1-1; 9 bases match TRBD1. The germline V gene has CDR1 SGHKS and CDR2 YYEKEE (reference sequence). Trimming removed 3 bases from V and 1 base from J; junction bases left unmatched: 4. The CDR3 length is 15 residues. CDR3: CASSSRDRENTEAFF. For the CDR3, the DNA is TGTGCCAGCAGCTCCAGGGACAGGGAGAACACTGAAGCTTTCTTT. The complete variable domain, with remaining parts taken from reference TRBV5-5 and TRBJ1-1, reads DAGVTQSPTHLIKTRGQQVTLRCSPISGHKSVSWYQQVLGQGPQFIFQYYEKEERGRGNFPDRFSARQFPNYSSELNVNALLLGDSALYLCASSSRDRENTEAFFGQGTRLTVV.

This chain joins TRBV2 and TRBJ1-6; no clear D gene. V lost 7 bases and J lost 12, with 16 bases in between. From germline, CDR1 is SNHLY and CDR2 FYNNEI. This CDR3 comprises 13 residues. In DNA, the CDR3 is TGTGCCAGCACCGACGGGAATTTTCAACCCCTCCACTTT. Translating it yields CASTDGNFQPLHF. Complete variable domain (other parts from reference TRBV2 and TRBJ1-6): EPEVTQTPSHQVTQMGQEVILRCVPISNHLYFYWYRQILGQKVEFLVSFYNNEISEKSEIFDDQFSVERPDGSNFTLKIRSTKLEDSAMYFCASTDGNFQPLHFGNGTRLTVT.

The chain couples TRBV4-1 to TRBJ2-1; no definite D call. V was trimmed by 3 bases and J by 1 base, leaving 13 bases between them. This CDR3 has 16 amino acids. CDR1 and CDR2 from the germline V gene are MGHRA and YSYEKL. For the CDR3, the DNA is TGCGCCAGCAGCCACCGCGACGGTTTATCCTACAATGAGCAGTTCTTC. Amino acid sequence: CASSHRDGLSYNEQFF.

The V and J genes are TRBV29-1 and TRBJ1-2; no clear D. Between the trimmed V and J ends, which lost 8 bases and 1 base, there was a span of 14 bases. CDR3 length: 13 residues. Germline V lookup: CDR1 SQVTM, CDR2 ANQGSEA. CDR3 in DNA: TGCAGCATTTCCCCCAGACTTAACTATGGCTACACCTTC. Amino acid sequence: CSISPRLNYGYTF.

This clone was observed a single time. The chain links TRBV6-5 to TRBJ1-3; a weak D match, TRBD1 (5 bases). This CDR3 is 14 amino acids long. V lost 5 bases to trimming and J lost 2 bases, with 10 bases between them. Germline V lookup: CDR1 MNHEY, CDR2 SVGAGI. CDR3 nucleotide sequence: TGTGCCAGCAGTACAGGTTTGACTGGAAACACCATATATTTT. Its protein is CASSTGLTGNTIYF.

The genes are TRBV4-2 and TRBJ2-5; the match to TRBD1 covers 9 bases. V was clipped by 4 bases and J by 5 bases; unmatched bases: 14. Germline CDR1 LGHNA, CDR2 YNFKEQ. The CDR3 is made up of 17 amino acids. CDR3 in amino acids: CASSRAAGQGLEETQYF. The CDR3 DNA is TGTGCCAGCAGCCGGGCAGCCGGACAGGGGCTGGAGGAGACCCAGTACTTC.

V gene TRBV7-3 combines with J gene TRBJ2-1; 9 nucleotides line up with TRBD1. Germline CDR1 and CDR2: SGHTA and FQGTGA. The CDR3 loop spans 17 amino acids. The V and J ends lost 0 bases and 9 bases, in that order; junction bases with no gene match: 12. The CDR3, as DNA: TGTGCCAGCAGCTTAACTCATGACAGGGGGGTATCCGGTGAGCAGTTCTTC. Protein sequence: CASSLTHDRGVSGEQFF. The complete variable domain, with remaining parts taken from reference TRBV7-3 and TRBJ2-1, reads GAGVSQTPSNKVTEKGKYVELRCDPISGHTALYWYRQSLGQGPEFLIYFQGTGAADDSGLPNDRFFAVRPEGSVSTLKIQRTERGDSAVYLCASSLTHDRGVSGEQFFGPGTRLTVL.

The chain is built from TRBV10-3 and TRBJ2-1, with 8 bases fitting TRBD1. The CDR3 extends over 15 amino acids. The germline CDR1 and CDR2 sequences are ENHRY and SYGVKD. Trimming at V came to 2 bases and at J to 2 bases, leaving 2 bases not matched to a gene. CDR3 DNA: TGTGCCATCAGTGAGCGGACAGGGACCTACAATGAGCAGTTCTTC. This sequence encodes CAISERTGTYNEQFF.

This clone appeared a single time. The CDR3 DNA reads as TGTGCCAGCAGAAACGCCGGGACTAGTACAGATACGCAGTATTTT. It codes for CASRNAGTSTDTQYF. J is TRBJ2-3 and V is TRBV6-5; 8 bases line up with TRBD2. The CDR3 spans 15 residues. Germline loops: CDR1 MNHEY, CDR2 SVGAGI. Trimming cost V 6 bases and J 3 bases; bases outside gene matches: 8.

V gene TRBV7-2 combines with J gene TRBJ2-7; perhaps TRBD1 as D (6 bases). CDR3 length: 13 residues. Germline loops: CDR1 SGHTA, CDR2 FQGNSA. V lost 2 bases, J lost 6 bases, and 11 bases lay in between. The CDR3 reads CASSLRTDGEQYF. CDR3 nucleotides: TGTGCCAGCAGCTTAAGGACAGATGGCGAGCAGTACTTC.

The chain recombines TRBV7-3 with TRBJ1-2; perhaps TRBD1 as D (5 bases). The V gene's germline CDR1 is SGHTA and CDR2 FQGTGA. The CDR3 contains 12 residues. Trimming removed 8 bases from V and 4 bases from J, with 11 bases in between. In DNA form, the CDR3 reads TGTGCCAGCGGGACGTCGGGCTATGGCTACACCTTC. This sequence encodes CASGTSGYGYTF.

V usage is TRBV29-1 and J usage is TRBJ2-1; 13 bases line up with TRBD2. V lost 8 bases to trimming and J lost 14 bases; unmatched junction nucleotides: 12. Germline V CDR1 and CDR2: SQVTM, ANQGSEA. CDR3 length: 13 residues. Written as DNA, the CDR3 is TGCAGCTTCCACCATGGGACTAGCGGGATAGAGTTCTTC. Translating it yields CSFHHGTSGIEFF.

The chain joins TRBV11-2 to TRBJ2-2; 10 nucleotides line up with TRBD1. The germline V gene has CDR1 SGHAT and CDR2 FQNNGV. J was trimmed by 2 bases and V by 5 bases; bases with no gene match: 11. This CDR3 is built from 18 residues. This CDR3 is CASSLRGTGALNTGELFF. As DNA, the CDR3 is TGTGCCAGCAGCCTACGGGGGACAGGGGCCCTAAACACCGGGGAGCTGTTTTTT.